A selection of T cell receptor beta chains follows, all from one sample in a study of T cell changes during pregnancy in multiple sclerosis. TCRdb's table, derived via immunoSEQ multiplex PCR, lists solely in-frame clones and lacks some. The sample lists some 40,000 clones; approximately 94% were seen once. Here the sequenced sample was CD4+ T cells from peripheral blood mononuclear cells, taken in the second trimester of pregnancy. The receptor source for this set is a female donor with multiple sclerosis, enrolled in a pregnancy study. CDR3s include the opening cysteine and the closing phenylalanine or tryptophan. D genes are given only for firm matches. Clone size is not always given. Where it is, it says once, few, many or a class for expanded clones.

TRBV10-3	NA	NA	TRBJ1-1	13	CAISRQGNTEAFF	TGTGCCATCAGCCGGCAGGGCAACACTGAAGCTTTCTTT
TRBV4-1	TRBD1	NA	TRBJ1-4	14	CASSQGQGHGKLFF	TGCGCCAGCAGCCAAGGACAGGGTCATGGAAAACTGTTTTTT
TRBV28	TRBD1	NA	TRBJ1-4	13	CASRRQGYEKLFF	TGTGCCAGCAGACGACAGGGGTATGAAAAACTGTTTTTT
TRBV2	TRBD1	NA	TRBJ2-7	14	CASSHRTGTYEQYF	TGTGCCAGCAGCCACCGGACAGGGACCTACGAGCAGTACTTC
TRBV2	NA	NA	TRBJ2-1	13	CASSGLSYNEQFF	TGTGCCAGCAGTGGACTATCCTACAATGAGCAGTTCTTC
TRBV11-2	NA	NA	TRBJ2-2	17	CASSLDLGGQDTGELFF	TGTGCCAGCAGCTTAGATCTCGGGGGGCAGGACACCGGGGAGCTGTTTTTT
TRBV10-3	TRBD2	NA	TRBJ2-7	15	CAISESPSGFGEQYF	TGTGCCATCAGTGAGTCTCCTAGCGGGTTCGGCGAGCAGTACTTC
TRBV2	NA	medium-sized	TRBJ2-7	11	CASSKGYEQYF	TGTGCCAGCAGTAAGGGGTACGAGCAGTACTTC
TRBV7-9	TRBD1	NA	TRBJ2-7	15	CASTLGQGIHYEQYF	TGTGCCAGCACCCTAGGACAGGGGATTCACTACGAGCAGTACTTC
TRBV11-2	TRBD2	few	TRBJ2-7	18	CASSQRVSYAGLADEQYF	TGTGCCAGCAGCCAACGAGTTTCTTACGCGGGACTAGCAGACGAGCAGTACTTC
TRBV5-4	NA	NA	TRBJ1-3	17	CASSLRGGALSGNTIYF	TGTGCCAGCAGCTTGAGGGGGGGCGCTCTCTCTGGAAACACCATATATTTT
TRBV7-2	NA	NA	TRBJ1-6	13	CASSFGDVTPLHF	TGTGCCAGCAGCTTTGGAGACGTGACACCCCTCCACTTT
TRBV7-9	TRBD2	once	TRBJ2-1	17	CASRGLAGGTNYNEQFF	TGTGCCAGCAGGGGACTAGCGGGAGGGACTAACTACAATGAGCAGTTCTTC